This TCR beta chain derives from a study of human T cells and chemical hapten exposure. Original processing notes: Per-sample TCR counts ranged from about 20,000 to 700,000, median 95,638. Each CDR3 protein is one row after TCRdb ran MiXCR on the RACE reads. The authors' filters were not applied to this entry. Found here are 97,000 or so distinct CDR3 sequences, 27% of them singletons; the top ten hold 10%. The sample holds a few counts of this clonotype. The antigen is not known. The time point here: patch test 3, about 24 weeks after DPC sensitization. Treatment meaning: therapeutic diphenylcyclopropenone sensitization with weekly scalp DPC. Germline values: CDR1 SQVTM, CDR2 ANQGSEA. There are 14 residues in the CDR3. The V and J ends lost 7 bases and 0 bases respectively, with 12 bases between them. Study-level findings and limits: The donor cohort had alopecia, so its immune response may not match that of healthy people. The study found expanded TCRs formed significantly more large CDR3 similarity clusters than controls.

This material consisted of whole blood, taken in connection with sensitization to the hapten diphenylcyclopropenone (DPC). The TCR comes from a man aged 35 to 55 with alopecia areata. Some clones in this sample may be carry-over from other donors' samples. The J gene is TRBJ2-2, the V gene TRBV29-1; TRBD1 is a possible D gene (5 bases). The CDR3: CSAQQATNTGELFF. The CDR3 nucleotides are TGCAGCGCCCAACAGGCTACGAACACCGGGGAGCTGTTTTTT.